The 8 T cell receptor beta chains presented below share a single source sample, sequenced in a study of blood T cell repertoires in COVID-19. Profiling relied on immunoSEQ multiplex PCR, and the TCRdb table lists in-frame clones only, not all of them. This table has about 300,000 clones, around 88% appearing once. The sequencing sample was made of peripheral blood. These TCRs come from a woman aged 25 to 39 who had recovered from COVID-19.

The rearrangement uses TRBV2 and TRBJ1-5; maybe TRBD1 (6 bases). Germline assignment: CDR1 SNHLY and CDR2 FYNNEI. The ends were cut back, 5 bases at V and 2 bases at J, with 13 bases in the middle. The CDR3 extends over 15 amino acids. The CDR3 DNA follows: TGTGCCAGCAGTTCGAGGGCAGGGGGCAATCAGCCCCAGCATTTT. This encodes CASSSRAGGNQPQHF.

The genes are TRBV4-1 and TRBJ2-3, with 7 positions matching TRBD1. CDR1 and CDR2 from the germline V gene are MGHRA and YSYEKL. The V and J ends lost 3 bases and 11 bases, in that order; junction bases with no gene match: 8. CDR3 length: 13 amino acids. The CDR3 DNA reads TGCGCCAGCAGCCAGACCGACAGGGTACAGCAGTATTTT. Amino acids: CASSQTDRVQQYF.

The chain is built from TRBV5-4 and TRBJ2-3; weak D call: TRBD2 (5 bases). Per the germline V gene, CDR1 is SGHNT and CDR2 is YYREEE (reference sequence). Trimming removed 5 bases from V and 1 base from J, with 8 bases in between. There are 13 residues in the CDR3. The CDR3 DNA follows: TGTGCCAGCAGTACGAGGGGCACAGATACGCAGTATTTT. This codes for CASSTRGTDTQYF.

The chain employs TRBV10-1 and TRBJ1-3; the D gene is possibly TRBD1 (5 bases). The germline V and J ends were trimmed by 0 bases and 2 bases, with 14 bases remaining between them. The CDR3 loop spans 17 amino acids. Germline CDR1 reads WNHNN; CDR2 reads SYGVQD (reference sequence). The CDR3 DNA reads TGCGCCAGCAGTGAGTCGTTCAGGGAGGCAACTGGAAACACCATATATTTT. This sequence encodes CASSESFREATGNTIYF.

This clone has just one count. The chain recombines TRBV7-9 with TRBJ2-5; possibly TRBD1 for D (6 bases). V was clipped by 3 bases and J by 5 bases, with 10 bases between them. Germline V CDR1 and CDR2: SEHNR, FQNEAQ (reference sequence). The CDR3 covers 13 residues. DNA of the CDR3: TGTGCCAGCAGCTTCCAGGGGTCGGAGACCCAGTACTTC. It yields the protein CASSFQGSETQYF. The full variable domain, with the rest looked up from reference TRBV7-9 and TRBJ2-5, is DTGVSQNPRHKITKRGQNVTFRCDPISEHNRLYWYRQTLGQGPEFLTYFQNEAQLEKSRLLSDRFSAERPKGSFSTLEIQRTEQGDSAMYLCASSFQGSETQYFGPGTRLLVL.

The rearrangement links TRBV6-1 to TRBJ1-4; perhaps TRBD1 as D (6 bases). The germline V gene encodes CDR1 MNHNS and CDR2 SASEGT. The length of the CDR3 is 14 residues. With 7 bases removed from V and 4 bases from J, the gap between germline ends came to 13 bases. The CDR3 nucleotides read TGTGCCAGCACCCAGGGGATGAGTAATGAAAAACTGTTTTTT. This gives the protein CASTQGMSNEKLFF.

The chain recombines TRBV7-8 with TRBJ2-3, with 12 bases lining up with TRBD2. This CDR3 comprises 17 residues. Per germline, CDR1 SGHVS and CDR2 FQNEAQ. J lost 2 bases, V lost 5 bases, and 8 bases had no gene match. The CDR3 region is CASSPFRTSGVTDTQYF. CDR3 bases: TGTGCCAGCAGCCCCTTTAGGACTAGCGGGGTCACAGATACGCAGTATTTT.

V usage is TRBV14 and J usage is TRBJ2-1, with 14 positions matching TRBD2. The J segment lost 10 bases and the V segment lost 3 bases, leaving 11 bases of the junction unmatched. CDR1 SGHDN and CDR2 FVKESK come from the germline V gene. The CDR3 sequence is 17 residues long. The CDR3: CASSHNPGLAGAEEQFF. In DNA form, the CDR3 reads TGTGCCAGCAGCCACAACCCGGGACTAGCGGGGGCGGAGGAGCAGTTCTTC.